This is a list of T cell receptor beta chains from one sample in a study of cytomegalovirus exposure and HLA in healthy donors. TCRdb's copy holds only in-frame clones and misses some; the assay was immunoSEQ multiplex PCR. The sample comprises approximately 180,000 clones, about 83% of which are singletons, and roughly 5.2% rests with the top ten. Sequencing input: PBMCs. The receptors stem from a girl under 18 in good health and CMV-seropositive. CDR3s include the opening cysteine and the closing phenylalanine or tryptophan. A D gene is named only where the DNA matches it firmly. Not all rows give a size; the values are once, few, many and, for expanded clones, a class.

CDR3 | DNA | D | size | J | V
CASSPGDYNEQFF | TGTGCCAGCAGCCCAGGGGACTACAATGAGCAGTTCTTC | NA | few | TRBJ2-1 | TRBV6-4
CASNGTGVNYGYTF | TGTGCCAGCAACGGGACAGGGGTTAACTATGGCTACACCTTC | TRBD1 | few | TRBJ1-2 | TRBV7-6
CASSIDQGAPVVYGYTF | TGTGCCAGTAGTATAGACCAGGGGGCCCCGGTTGTGTATGGCTACACCTTC | TRBD1 | NA | TRBJ1-2 | TRBV19
CASSLRSTGGNEKLFF | TGTGCCAGCAGCTTGAGGTCTACAGGGGGTAATGAAAAACTGTTTTTT | TRBD1 | NA | TRBJ1-4 | TRBV5-6
CASSLGVAGGQETQYF | TGCGCCAGCAGCTTGGGGGTAGCGGGGGGCCAAGAGACCCAGTACTTC | TRBD2 | NA | TRBJ2-5 | TRBV5-1
CSVRRGSQEAYEQYF | TGCAGCGTTCGCCGGGGATCCCAAGAAGCCTACGAGCAGTACTTC | NA | NA | TRBJ2-7 | TRBV29-1
CASTKLGQGQQEQYF | TGTGCCAGCACCAAACTGGGACAGGGCCAACAAGAGCAGTACTTC | TRBD1 | once | TRBJ2-7 | TRBV6-6
CATSPAGTDTQYF | TGTGCCACCTCCCCGGCGGGGACAGATACGCAGTATTTT | NA | few | TRBJ2-3 | TRBV6-4
CASSLHAPTSGGYNEQFF | TGTGCCAGCAGTTTGCATGCCCCGACTAGCGGGGGTTACAATGAGCAGTTCTTC | TRBD2 | NA | TRBJ2-1 | TRBV27
CASSLVTGYGYTF | TGTGCCAGCAGCTTGGTAACGGGCTATGGCTACACCTTC | NA | NA | TRBJ1-2 | TRBV5-6
CASGQVRGNEAFF | TGTGCTAGTGGCCAAGTCAGGGGGAATGAAGCTTTCTTT | TRBD1 | once | TRBJ1-1 | TRBV12-5
CAISTGGDTEAFF | TGTGCCATCTCCACGGGGGGGGACACTGAAGCTTTCTTT | NA | NA | TRBJ1-1 | TRBV10-3
CASSPRHRQETQYF | TGTGCCAGCTCACCTCGACATCGCCAAGAGACCCAGTACTTC | NA | NA | TRBJ2-5 | TRBV18
CASSLDRGRTEAFF | TGTGCCAGCAGCTTGGACAGGGGGAGGACTGAAGCTTTCTTT | TRBD1 | NA | TRBJ1-1 | TRBV7-9
CASSWGQGRNTEAFF | TGTGCCAGCAGCTGGGGGCAGGGACGGAACACTGAAGCTTTCTTT | NA | NA | TRBJ1-1 | TRBV5-4
CASSGTGSRTTEAFF | TGTGCCAGCAGCGGCACAGGGTCGAGAACCACTGAAGCTTTCTTT | NA | NA | TRBJ1-1 | TRBV11-2
CASSPPGTGVYGYTF | TGCGCCAGCAGCCCGCCCGGGACAGGGGTTTATGGCTACACCTTC | TRBD1 | once | TRBJ1-2 | TRBV5-1
CASSVDDREFDEQYF | TGTGCCAGCAGCGTAGACGACAGGGAATTCGACGAGCAGTACTTC | TRBD1 | NA | TRBJ2-7 | TRBV9
CASSQGLAGGLITDTQYF | TGTGCCAGCAGCCAGGGGCTAGCGGGGGGACTTATCACAGATACGCAGTATTTT | TRBD2 | NA | TRBJ2-3 | TRBV9
CASSQAGGGARTEAFF | TGTGCCAGCAGCCAAGCGGGGGGGGGCGCGAGAACTGAAGCTTTCTTT | NA | NA | TRBJ1-1 | TRBV14
CASRSNTDTQYF | TGTGCCAGCAGATCCAACACAGATACGCAGTATTTT | NA | few | TRBJ2-3 | TRBV7-9
CASSLTRQVGEKLFF | TGTGCCAGCAGTTTAACGCGACAGGTCGGTGAAAAACTGTTTTTT | NA | NA | TRBJ1-4 | TRBV27